This T cell receptor beta chain was captured in a study of identical twins. Looked up from germline, CDR1 is SQVTM and CDR2 is ANQGSEA. The CDR3 extends over 15 amino acids. TCRdb analysed the 5' RACE reads with MiXCR anew, one entry per CDR3 protein. In the table there are about 890,000 distinct CDR3 sequences, over 9% of which are singletons. The same sample was also used in a study of yellow fever vaccine responses in identical twins.

V and J are TRBV29-1 and TRBJ2-5; TRBD2 agrees at 7 bases. Sequencing input: PBMCs. The receptor was derived from a woman under 30 in good health. The CDR3 sequence: CSASGPTAYQETQYF. CDR3 nucleotide sequence: TGCAGTGCTAGCGGTCCCACGGCGTACCAAGAGACCCAGTACTTC.